The rows below give T cell receptor beta chains drawn from one sample of a study of metastatic and nonmetastatic thyroid tumors. With MiXCR, TCRdb called clones anew from the PCR reads. In the table there are about 59,000 clones, almost 30% of which are singletons. The sample comprised blood. These TCRs come from a female donor with papillary thyroid cancer or a benign thyroid nodule (not recorded which). Some clones in this sample may be carry-over from other donors' samples. Both conserved end residues are trimmed from each CDR3. The order of the fields is V gene, J gene, CDR3 protein.

V: TRBV20-1; J: TRBJ2-3; CDR3: SANSGSGYTQY
V: TRBV10-3; J: TRBJ2-7; CDR3: AIRPGQGRNYEQY
V: TRBV11-2; J: TRBJ2-5; CDR3: ASTRSASGVGETQY
V: TRBV10-1; J: TRBJ2-1; CDR3: ARGRGSYNEQF
V: TRBV12-3/TRBV12-4; J: TRBJ1-2; CDR3: ASRVQGGFYGYT
V: TRBV4-3; J: TRBJ2-6; CDR3: ASSQEGGAGANVLT
V: TRBV5-1; J: TRBJ2-3; CDR3: ASRTGPGTDTQY
V: TRBV20-1; J: TRBJ2-5; CDR3: SAREAGTDQETQY
V: TRBV7-3; J: TRBJ1-6; CDR3: ANSQGQGNSPLH
V: TRBV29-1; J: TRBJ2-7; CDR3: SVELGPYEQY
V: TRBV3-1; J: TRBJ2-3; CDR3: ASSQGTAGGADTQY
V: TRBV13; J: TRBJ2-2; CDR3: ASSFSRYTGELF
V: TRBV20-1; J: TRBJ1-5; CDR3: SAGTGEAQPQH
V: TRBV12-3/TRBV12-4; J: TRBJ1-4; CDR3: ASSLVSQGAHEKLF
V: TRBV28; J: TRBJ2-3; CDR3: ASSVGGTQY
V: TRBV6-1; J: TRBJ2-2; CDR3: ASRPKPGTIHTGELF
V: TRBV7-2; J: TRBJ1-4; CDR3: ASGGQANEKLF
V: TRBV5-1; J: TRBJ2-7; CDR3: ASSTGTSGKEEQY
V: TRBV20-1; J: TRBJ1-5; CDR3: SARQGAGNQPQH
V: TRBV11-1; J: TRBJ2-1; CDR3: ASSLVAGGRSEQF
V: TRBV28; J: TRBJ2-3; CDR3: ASRTSGSTDTQY
V: TRBV6-1; J: TRBJ2-3; CDR3: ASSEKVSGEGTDTQY
V: TRBV29-1; J: TRBJ2-2; CDR3: SVLTGELF
V: TRBV28; J: TRBJ2-7; CDR3: ASSPLPPQDYEQY
V: TRBV11-1; J: TRBJ1-1; CDR3: ASINSQGALGTEAF
V: TRBV10-3; J: TRBJ1-2; CDR3: AISESYRSNYGYT
V: TRBV12-3/TRBV12-4; J: TRBJ2-1; CDR3: ASSFVRAEQF
V: TRBV7-2; J: TRBJ1-2; CDR3: ASSHPTGFGGYT
V: TRBV4-1; J: TRBJ2-3; CDR3: ASSQGEIAGALLNTQY
V: TRBV18; J: TRBJ1-1; CDR3: ASSPQGDNTEAF
V: TRBV6-1; J: TRBJ1-1; CDR3: ASSDPYRVRNTEAF
V: TRBV30; J: TRBJ1-2; CDR3: ASLWGFDGYT
V: TRBV20-1; J: TRBJ1-2; CDR3: SARDRIDQGIGYT
V: TRBV20-1; J: TRBJ2-7; CDR3: SASDRTAYEQY
V: TRBV5-8; J: TRBJ2-5; CDR3: ASSRGLAGQETQY
V: TRBV30; J: TRBJ2-3; CDR3: AWRAGGAPDTQY
V: TRBV6-2/TRBV6-3; J: TRBJ1-5; CDR3: ASSPGQEYQPQH
V: TRBV14; J: TRBJ2-3; CDR3: ASSQGQGDTQY
V: TRBV5-1; J: TRBJ2-7; CDR3: ASSPGATYEQY
V: TRBV6-5; J: TRBJ2-7; CDR3: ASSYGDNLNEQY
V: TRBV12-5; J: TRBJ2-6; CDR3: ASGASGANVLT
V: TRBV6-1; J: TRBJ1-1; CDR3: ASSEGVVRSTEAF
V: TRBV18; J: TRBJ1-3; CDR3: ASSPQTGGENTIY